This T cell receptor (beta chain) appears in the sequencing data of a study of immune heterogeneity within non-small cell lung tumors. Broader study findings: Local T-cell clonality tracked local tumor mutational burden, showing a moderate yet significant relationship (R roughly 0.31). Patients largely differed in their high-frequency T-cell receptor beta clonotypes.

Bulk tumor genomic DNA, 600 ng per sample, was used as template. Several far-apart biopsies were taken per primary tumor during surgery. Newly diagnosed with untreated non-small cell lung cancer, the patients underwent curative surgery. Having surgery with curative intent, the donors were patients newly diagnosed with non-small cell lung cancer. Multiplex PCR was performed with 32 V and 13 J primers, and it amplified TCR beta CDR3. TCRdb re-derived calls from the multiplex PCR reads in MiXCR, one entry per CDR3 protein. The sample carries fewer than 10,000 distinct CDR3 sequences, under 35% recorded once. The germline V and J ends were trimmed by 4 bases and 5 bases, with 8 bases remaining between them. The CDR3 loop spans 13 amino acids. Germline V CDR1 and CDR2: SGHTA, FQGTGA. This clonotype turned up a few times. Its antigen is as yet unknown.

The sample taken for sequencing was lung tumor tissue. The chain couples TRBV7-3 to TRBJ2-2; D unresolved. The TCR comes from a man aged 60-69 years with non-small cell lung cancer. The CDR3 loop reads CASSSARTGELFF. The CDR3 nucleotides read TGTGCCAGCAGCTCAGCGAGGACCGGGGAGCTGTTTTTT.